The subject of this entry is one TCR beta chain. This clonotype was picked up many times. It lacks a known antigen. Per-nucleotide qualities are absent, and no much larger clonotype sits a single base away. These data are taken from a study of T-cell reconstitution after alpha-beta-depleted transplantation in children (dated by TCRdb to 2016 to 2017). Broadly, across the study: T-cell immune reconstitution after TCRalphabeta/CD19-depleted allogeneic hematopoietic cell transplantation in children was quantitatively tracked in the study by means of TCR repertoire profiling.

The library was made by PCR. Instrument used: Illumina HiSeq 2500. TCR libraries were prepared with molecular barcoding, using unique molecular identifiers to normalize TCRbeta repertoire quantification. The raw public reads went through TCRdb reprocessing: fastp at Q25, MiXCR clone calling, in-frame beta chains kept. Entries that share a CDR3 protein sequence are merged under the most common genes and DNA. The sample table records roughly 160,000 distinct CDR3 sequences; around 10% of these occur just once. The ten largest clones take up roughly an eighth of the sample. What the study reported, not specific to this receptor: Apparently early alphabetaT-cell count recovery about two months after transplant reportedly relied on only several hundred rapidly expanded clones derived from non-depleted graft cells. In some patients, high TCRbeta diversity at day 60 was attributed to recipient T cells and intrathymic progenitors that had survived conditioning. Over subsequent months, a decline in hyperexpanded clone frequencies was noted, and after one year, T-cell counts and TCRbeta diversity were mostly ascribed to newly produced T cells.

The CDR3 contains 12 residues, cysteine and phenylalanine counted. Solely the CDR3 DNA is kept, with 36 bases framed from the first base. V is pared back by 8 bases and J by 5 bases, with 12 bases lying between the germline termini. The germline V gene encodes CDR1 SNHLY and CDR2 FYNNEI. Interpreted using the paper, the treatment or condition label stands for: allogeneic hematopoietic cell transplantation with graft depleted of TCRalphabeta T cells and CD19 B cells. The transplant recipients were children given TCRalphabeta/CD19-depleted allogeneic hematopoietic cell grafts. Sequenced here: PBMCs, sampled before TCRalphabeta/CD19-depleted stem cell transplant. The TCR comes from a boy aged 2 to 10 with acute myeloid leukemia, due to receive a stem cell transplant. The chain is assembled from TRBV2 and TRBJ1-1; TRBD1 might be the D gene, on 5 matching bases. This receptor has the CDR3 CASDSRVTEAFF. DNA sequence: TGTGCCAGCGATTCCAGGGTAACTGAAGCTTTCTTT. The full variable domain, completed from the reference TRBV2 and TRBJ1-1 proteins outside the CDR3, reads EPEVTQTPSHQVTQMGQEVILRCVPISNHLYFYWYRQILGQKVEFLVSFYNNEISEKSEIFDDQFSVERPDGSNFTLKIRSTKLEDSAMYFCASDSRVTEAFFGQGTRLTVV.